A single sample gave rise to the 20 T cell receptor beta chains below, sequenced in a study of shared clonotypes between healthy human individuals. The table came from immunoSEQ multiplex PCR; TCRdb's copy has only in-frame clones and leaves some out. The sample shows approximately 2,000,000 clones, 85% to 95% of them seen only once. CD8 cells classed as naive were CD45RO-negative and positively selected for CCR7, excluding terminally differentiated effector memory CD45RA+ cells. Sequencing used naive CD8+ T cells from PBMCs. These receptors all come from a man aged 18 to 29 in good health. Some clones in this sample may be carry-over from other donors' samples.

The rearrangement links TRBV9 to TRBJ2-7; 10 bases are shared with TRBD1. This CDR3 is 14 amino acids long. CDR1 is SGDLS, CDR2 YYNGEE, per germline. With V trimmed by 3 bases and J by 5 bases, 5 bases remained unmatched. This chain's CDR3 is CASSGWDRGDEQYF. DNA of the CDR3: TGTGCCAGCAGCGGGTGGGACAGGGGCGACGAGCAGTACTTC.

The chain couples TRBV28 to TRBJ2-2; 8 bases fit TRBD1. Per germline, CDR1 MDHEN and CDR2 SYDVKM. This CDR3 has 15 amino acids. V lost 4 bases and J lost 5; bases outside the gene matches: 6. In DNA, the CDR3 is TGTGCCAGCAGTTCCTACAGGGGGGCGACCGGGGAGCTGTTTTTT. Residues: CASSSYRGATGELFF.

This rearrangement joins TRBV28 to TRBJ2-7, with D unresolved. This CDR3 is built from 11 residues. Trimming stripped 4 bases from V and 6 bases from J, with 7 bases between. The germline V gene has CDR1 MDHEN and CDR2 SYDVKM. The CDR3 is CASSWPGEQYF. The CDR3 DNA reads TGTGCCAGCAGTTGGCCGGGCGAGCAGTACTTC.

V is TRBV7-9 and J is TRBJ2-3, with 7 bases lining up with TRBD2. This CDR3 is 19 amino acids long. Trimming cost V 4 bases and J 1 base; bases outside gene matches: 17. In germline, CDR1 is SEHNR, CDR2 FQNEAQ (reference sequence). CDR3 amino acids: CASSSRRGGRAVGTDTQYF. CDR3 bases: TGTGCCAGCAGCTCCCGAAGAGGAGGGAGGGCGGTTGGCACAGATACGCAGTATTTT.

Of note for this clone: Other nucleotide sequences in the sample specify the same CDR3. DNA for the CDR3: TGTGCCAGCAGCTTGGTCACCGGGGAGCTGTTTTTT. This translates into CASSLVTGELFF. The chain employs TRBV7-8 and TRBJ2-2; D gene unclear. The CDR3 totals 12 residues. V was clipped by 3 bases and J by 4 bases, with 3 bases between them. CDR1 and CDR2 (germline): SGHVS, FQNEAQ.

V and J are TRBV11-3 and TRBJ1-1; no firm D call. Germline CDR1 SGHNT, CDR2 YENEEA. V lost 4 bases and J lost 4, with 7 bases in between. The CDR3 is made up of 12 amino acids. The CDR3 sequence: CASSSPATEAFF. In DNA form, the CDR3 reads TGTGCCAGCAGCTCCCCCGCCACTGAAGCTTTCTTT.

The chain is built from TRBV30 and TRBJ2-7; possibly TRBD1 for D (7 bases). The CDR3 length is 13 residues. Germline CDR1 reads GTSNPN; CDR2 reads SVGIG (reference sequence). V shed 0 bases and J shed 5 bases, with 11 bases lying between them. CDR3 region: CAWSVSRGDEQYF. As DNA, the CDR3 is TGTGCCTGGAGTGTAAGCAGGGGGGACGAGCAGTACTTC.

The CDR3, as DNA: TGCGCCAGCAGTGTGTGGCCCGACAACAAAAACATTCAGTACTTC. It is translated as CASSVWPDNKNIQYF. The chain has TRBV10-2 and TRBJ2-4; the D is unclear. Germline CDR1 WSHSY, CDR2 SAAADI. The length of the CDR3 is 15 residues. V was clipped by 4 bases and J by 3 bases, with 13 bases between them.

This clone was counted once. The chain is built from TRBV29-1 and TRBJ1-2; D is unclear. V was clipped by 7 bases and J by 5 bases, with 11 bases between them. The CDR3 spans 11 residues. Germline CDR1 reads SQVTM; CDR2 reads ANQGSEA. The CDR3 coding sequence is TGCAGCGCCGTACAGCCATATGGCTACACCTTC. As protein: CSAVQPYGYTF.

V gene TRBV27 combines with J gene TRBJ2-7; D is possibly TRBD1 (6 bases). In germline, CDR1 is MNHEY, CDR2 SMNVEV (reference sequence). This CDR3 spans 14 amino acids. Deletions cut 5 bases from V and 2 bases from J, with 13 bases between. The CDR3 protein is CASSPTGNPYEQYF. The DNA of the CDR3 is TGTGCCAGCAGTCCTACAGGGAACCCCTACGAGCAGTACTTC.

The genes are TRBV7-8 and TRBJ2-1, with TRBD2 matching 9 bases. The V gene's germline CDR1 is SGHVS and CDR2 FQNEAQ. This CDR3 spans 16 amino acids. After removal of 0 bases from V and 2 bases from J, the junction contained 2 bases not matched to a gene. CDR3 amino acids: CASSLAGGRAYNEQFF. CDR3 bases: TGTGCCAGCAGCTTAGCAGGCGGGAGGGCCTACAATGAGCAGTTCTTC.

V gene TRBV5-1 combines with J gene TRBJ1-3; D is ambiguous. V was cut by 0 bases and J by 2 bases, with 12 bases left in between. CDR1 is SGHRS, CDR2 YFSETQ, per germline. The CDR3 sequence is 16 residues long. The CDR3 sequence: CASSLDGVKTGNTIYF. Here the CDR3 DNA reads TGCGCCAGCAGCTTGGATGGGGTAAAGACTGGAAACACCATATATTTT.

The J gene is TRBJ1-1, the V gene TRBV7-2, with 7 bases matching TRBD1. V was clipped by 5 bases and J by 1 base; unmatched bases: 7. The germline gives CDR1 SGHTA, CDR2 FQGNSA. This CDR3 spans 15 amino acids. The CDR3: CASSTRDSKNTEAFF. In DNA form, the CDR3 reads TGTGCCAGCAGCACCCGGGACAGCAAGAACACTGAAGCTTTCTTT. Using reference TRBV7-2 and TRBJ1-1 for the parts outside the CDR3, the full variable domain is GAGVSQSPSNKVTEKGKDVELRCDPISGHTALYWYRQSLGQGLEFLIYFQGNSAPDKSGLPSDRFSAERTGGSVSTLTIQRTQQEDSAVYLCASSTRDSKNTEAFFGQGTRLTVV.

The J gene is TRBJ1-2, the V gene TRBV7-9; D is unclear. With 8 bases removed from V and 3 bases from J, the gap between germline ends came to 10 bases. This CDR3 has 12 residues. The germline V gene has CDR1 SEHNR and CDR2 FQNEAQ (reference sequence). Here the CDR3 reads CASRESHYGYTF. In DNA, the CDR3 is TGTGCCAGCCGGGAGTCTCACTATGGCTACACCTTC.

This chain connects TRBV4-3 to TRBJ2-7; 8 nucleotides line up with TRBD1. This CDR3 region has 15 residues. Losses at the gene ends were 2 bases for V and 2 bases for J; bases not matched to a gene: 5. CDR1 is LGHNA, CDR2 YSLEER, per germline. CDR3 in DNA: TGCGCCAGCAGCCAAAACAGGGGGTCACCCTACGAGCAGTACTTC. Translated, it gives CASSQNRGSPYEQYF.

This chain links TRBV27 with TRBJ2-1, with D possibly called TRBD1 or TRBD2 (5 bases each). Germline assignment: CDR1 MNHEY and CDR2 SMNVEV (reference sequence). Trimming left V 5 bases short and J 8 bases short, with 16 bases between. There are 14 residues in the CDR3. This CDR3 reads CASSDRDPKHEQFF. CDR3 bases: TGTGCCAGCAGTGACCGGGACCCAAAACATGAGCAGTTCTTC.

The chain is built from TRBV6-6 and TRBJ1-2, with 7 nucleotides matching TRBD1. The CDR3 extends over 15 amino acids. Germline trimming cut 7 bases from V and 0 bases from J; bases unmatched to any gene: 8. Looked up from germline, CDR1 is MNHNY and CDR2 is SVGAGI (reference sequence). The CDR3 here is CASKGPGQSNYGYTF. CDR3 DNA sequence: TGTGCCAGCAAGGGTCCGGGACAGTCTAACTATGGCTACACCTTC.

The chain couples TRBV27 to TRBJ2-2; maybe TRBD2 (6 bases). The CDR3 length is 14 residues. Germline-derived CDR1 and CDR2 are MNHEY and SMNVEV (reference sequence). V was cut by 8 bases and J by 6 bases, with 16 bases left in between. CDR3 bases: TGTGCCAGCGCCGCCGGGACTGGAGCCGGGGAGCTGTTTTTT. This sequence encodes CASAAGTGAGELFF.

This clone showed up just once. The V gene is TRBV2, the J gene TRBJ2-7, with D unclear. V dropped 7 bases and J dropped 2 bases, with 9 bases sitting between them. The CDR3 has 12 residues. Germline loops: CDR1 SNHLY, CDR2 FYNNEI. CDR3: CASTPGPYEQYF. In nucleotides, the CDR3 is TGTGCCAGCACCCCGGGCCCCTACGAGCAGTACTTC. The whole variable domain, filled in from reference TRBV2 and TRBJ2-7, reads EPEVTQTPSHQVTQMGQEVILRCVPISNHLYFYWYRQILGQKVEFLVSFYNNEISEKSEIFDDQFSVERPDGSNFTLKIRSTKLEDSAMYFCASTPGPYEQYFGPGTRLTVT.

V usage is TRBV29-1 and J usage is TRBJ2-4, with a weak D call TRBD2 (5 bases). V lost 5 bases to trimming and J lost 7 bases, with 18 bases between them. The CDR3 sequence is 14 residues long. From germline, CDR1 is SQVTM and CDR2 ANQGSEA. The CDR3 is CSVHLPGKDNIQYF. DNA of the CDR3: TGCAGCGTTCACTTGCCCGGGAAGGATAACATTCAGTACTTC.